Detailed here is one T cell receptor (beta chain). Its specificity is not known. Template switching with 5'RACE generated the TCR cDNA and added a universal primer site and UMIs. MiXCR, run by TCRdb on the 5' RACE reads, gives a single entry per CDR3 protein. The data show some 320,000 distinct CDR3 sequences, more than 8.5% seen once. This sample is drawn from a study of T cells after yellow fever vaccination. About the study: Fractions low in cell number were prepared with SMART-Seq v4 Ultra Low Input.

CDR1 is KGHDR, CDR2 SFDVKD, per germline. V was trimmed by 4 bases and J by 6 bases, leaving 9 bases between them. This CDR3 comprises 13 residues. Findings of the study overall: After the booster, 96% of CD4 and 88% of CD8 primary-response clones were re-detected. Abundant clonotypes from the bulk population could contaminate FACS-sorted repertoires.

The sample consisted of PBMCs, taken on the day of the first yellow fever vaccination. This chain connects TRBV24-1 to TRBJ2-1; D gene uncertain. This TCR was recovered from a man between 18 and 29 years old who received the YFV17D yellow fever vaccine. The chain's CDR3 is CATSDHFTNEQFF. DNA of the CDR3: TGTGCCACCAGTGACCACTTTACCAATGAGCAGTTCTTC.